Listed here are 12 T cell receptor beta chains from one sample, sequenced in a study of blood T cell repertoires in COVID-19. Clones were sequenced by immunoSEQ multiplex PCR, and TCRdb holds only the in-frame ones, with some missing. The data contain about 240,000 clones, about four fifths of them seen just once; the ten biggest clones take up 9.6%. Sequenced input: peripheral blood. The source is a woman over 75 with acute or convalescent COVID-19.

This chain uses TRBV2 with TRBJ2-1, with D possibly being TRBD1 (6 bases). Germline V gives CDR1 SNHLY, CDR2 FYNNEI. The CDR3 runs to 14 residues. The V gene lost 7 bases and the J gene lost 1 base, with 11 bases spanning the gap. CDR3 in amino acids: CASTTGMSYNEQFF. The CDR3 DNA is TGTGCCAGCACTACAGGGATGTCCTACAATGAGCAGTTCTTC. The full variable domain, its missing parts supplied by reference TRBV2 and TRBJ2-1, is EPEVTQTPSHQVTQMGQEVILRCVPISNHLYFYWYRQILGQKVEFLVSFYNNEISEKSEIFDDQFSVERPDGSNFTLKIRSTKLEDSAMYFCASTTGMSYNEQFFGPGTRLTVL.

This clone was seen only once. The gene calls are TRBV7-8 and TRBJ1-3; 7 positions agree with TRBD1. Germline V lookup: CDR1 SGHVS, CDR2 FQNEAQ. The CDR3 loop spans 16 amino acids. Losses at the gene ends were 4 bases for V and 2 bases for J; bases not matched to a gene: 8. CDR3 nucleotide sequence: TGTGCCAGCAGCTCCGATTTCGGGACAGCTGGAAACACCATATATTTT. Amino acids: CASSSDFGTAGNTIYF.

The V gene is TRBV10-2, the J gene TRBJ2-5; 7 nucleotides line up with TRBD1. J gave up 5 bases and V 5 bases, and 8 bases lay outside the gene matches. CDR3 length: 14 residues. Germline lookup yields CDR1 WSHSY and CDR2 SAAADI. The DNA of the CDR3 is TGCGCCAGCAGTAGTCCAGGGGGTAGGGAGACCCAGTACTTC. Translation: CASSSPGGRETQYF.

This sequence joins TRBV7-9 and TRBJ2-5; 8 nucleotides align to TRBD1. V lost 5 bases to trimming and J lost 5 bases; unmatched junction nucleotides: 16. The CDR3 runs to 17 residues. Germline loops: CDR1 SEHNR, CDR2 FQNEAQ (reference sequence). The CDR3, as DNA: TGTGCCAGCAGCGCAGGCGCGACGGACAGGGCGGTTGAGACCCAGTACTTC. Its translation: CASSAGATDRAVETQYF.

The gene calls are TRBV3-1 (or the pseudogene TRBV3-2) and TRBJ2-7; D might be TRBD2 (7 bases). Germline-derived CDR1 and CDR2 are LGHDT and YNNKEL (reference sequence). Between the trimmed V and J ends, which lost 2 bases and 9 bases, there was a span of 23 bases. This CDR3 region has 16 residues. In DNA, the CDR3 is TGTGCCAGCAGCCAACAAGTGGGAGGGGGTTCCCGCGTGCAGTACTTC. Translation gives CASSQQVGGGSRVQYF.

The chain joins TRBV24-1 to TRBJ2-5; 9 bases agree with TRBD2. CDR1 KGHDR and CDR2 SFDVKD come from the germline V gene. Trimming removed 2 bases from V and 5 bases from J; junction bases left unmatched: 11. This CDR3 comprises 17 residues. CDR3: CATSDWSSGGSGETQYF. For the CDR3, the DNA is TGTGCCACCAGTGATTGGAGTAGCGGGGGCTCTGGGGAGACCCAGTACTTC.

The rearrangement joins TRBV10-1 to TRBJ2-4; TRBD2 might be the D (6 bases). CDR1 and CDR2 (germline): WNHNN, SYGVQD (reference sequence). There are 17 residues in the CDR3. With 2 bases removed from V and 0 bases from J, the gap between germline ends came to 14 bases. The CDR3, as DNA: TGCGCCAGCAGTGAGGGCGGGATCCCTCTAGCCAAAAACATTCAGTACTTC. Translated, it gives CASSEGGIPLAKNIQYF.

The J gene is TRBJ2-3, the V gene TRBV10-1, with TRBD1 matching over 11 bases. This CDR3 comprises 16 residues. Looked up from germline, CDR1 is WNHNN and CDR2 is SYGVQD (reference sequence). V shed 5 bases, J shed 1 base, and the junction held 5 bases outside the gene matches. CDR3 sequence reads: CASSRGQGAGTDTQYF. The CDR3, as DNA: TGCGCCAGCAGTCGTGGACAGGGGGCAGGCACAGATACGCAGTATTTT.

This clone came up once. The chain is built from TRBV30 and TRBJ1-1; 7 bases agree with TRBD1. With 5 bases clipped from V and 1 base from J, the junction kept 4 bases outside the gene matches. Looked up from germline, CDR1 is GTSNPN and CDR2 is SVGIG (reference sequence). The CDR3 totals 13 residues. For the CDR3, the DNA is TGTGCCTGGGGAAACAGGGGGAACACTGAAGCTTTCTTT. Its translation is CAWGNRGNTEAFF.

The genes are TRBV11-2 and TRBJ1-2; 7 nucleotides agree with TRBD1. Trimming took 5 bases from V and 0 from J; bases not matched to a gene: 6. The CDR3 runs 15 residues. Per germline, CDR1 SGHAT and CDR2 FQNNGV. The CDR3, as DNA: TGTGCCAGCAGCGGATGGGGACAGTCTAACTATGGCTACACCTTC. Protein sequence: CASSGWGQSNYGYTF.

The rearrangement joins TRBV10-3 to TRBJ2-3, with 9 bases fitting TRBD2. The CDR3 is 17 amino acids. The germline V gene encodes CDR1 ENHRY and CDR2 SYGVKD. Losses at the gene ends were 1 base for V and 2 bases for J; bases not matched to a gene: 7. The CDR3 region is CAISEWSSGGPTDTQYF. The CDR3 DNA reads TGTGCCATCAGTGAGTGGAGTAGCGGGGGACCCACAGATACGCAGTATTTT.

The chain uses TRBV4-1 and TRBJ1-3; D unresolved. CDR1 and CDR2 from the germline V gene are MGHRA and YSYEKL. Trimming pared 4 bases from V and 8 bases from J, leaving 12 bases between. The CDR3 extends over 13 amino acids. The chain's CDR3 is CASSLDRGDTIYF. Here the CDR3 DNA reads TGCGCCAGCAGCCTTGACCGCGGAGACACCATATATTTT.